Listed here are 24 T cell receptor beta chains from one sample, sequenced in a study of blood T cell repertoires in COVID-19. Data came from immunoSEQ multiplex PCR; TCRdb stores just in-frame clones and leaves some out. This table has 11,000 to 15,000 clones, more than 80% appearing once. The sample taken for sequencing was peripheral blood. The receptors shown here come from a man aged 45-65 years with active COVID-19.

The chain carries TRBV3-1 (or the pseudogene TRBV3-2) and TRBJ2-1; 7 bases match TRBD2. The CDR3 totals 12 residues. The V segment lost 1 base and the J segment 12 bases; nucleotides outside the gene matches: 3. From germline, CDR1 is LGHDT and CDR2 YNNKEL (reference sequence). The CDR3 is CASSQAQRGQFF. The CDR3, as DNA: TGTGCCAGCAGCCAAGCCCAGCGGGGGCAGTTCTTC.

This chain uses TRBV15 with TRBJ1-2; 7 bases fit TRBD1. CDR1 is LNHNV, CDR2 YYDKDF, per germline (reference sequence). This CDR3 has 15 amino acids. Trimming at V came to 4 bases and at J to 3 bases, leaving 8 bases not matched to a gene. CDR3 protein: CATSTDREVYYGYTF. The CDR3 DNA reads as TGTGCCACCAGCACCGACAGGGAGGTTTACTATGGCTACACCTTC.

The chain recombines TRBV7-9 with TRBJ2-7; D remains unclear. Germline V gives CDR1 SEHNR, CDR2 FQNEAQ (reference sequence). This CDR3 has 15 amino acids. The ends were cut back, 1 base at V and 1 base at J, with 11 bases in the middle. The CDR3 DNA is TGTGCCAGCAGCTTAGGAGAGACACCATCCTACGAGCAGTACTTC. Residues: CASSLGETPSYEQYF.

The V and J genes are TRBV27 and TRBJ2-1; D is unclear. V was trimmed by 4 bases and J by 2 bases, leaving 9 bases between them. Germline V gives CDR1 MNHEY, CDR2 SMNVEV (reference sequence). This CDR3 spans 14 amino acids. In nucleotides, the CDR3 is TGTGCCAGCAGTTCCCCCTACGCCTACAATGAGCAGTTCTTC. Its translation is CASSSPYAYNEQFF.

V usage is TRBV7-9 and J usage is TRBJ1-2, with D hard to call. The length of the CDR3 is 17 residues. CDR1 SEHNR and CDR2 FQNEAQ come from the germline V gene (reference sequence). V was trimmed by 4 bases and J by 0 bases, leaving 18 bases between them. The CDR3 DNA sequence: TGTGCCAGCAGCTCGCCCCGAGACAACCCAACTAACTATGGCTACACCTTC. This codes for CASSSPRDNPTNYGYTF. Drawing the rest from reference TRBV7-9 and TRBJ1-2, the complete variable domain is DTGVSQNPRHKITKRGQNVTFRCDPISEHNRLYWYRQTLGQGPEFLTYFQNEAQLEKSRLLSDRFSAERPKGSFSTLEIQRTEQGDSAMYLCASSSPRDNPTNYGYTFGSGTRLTVV.

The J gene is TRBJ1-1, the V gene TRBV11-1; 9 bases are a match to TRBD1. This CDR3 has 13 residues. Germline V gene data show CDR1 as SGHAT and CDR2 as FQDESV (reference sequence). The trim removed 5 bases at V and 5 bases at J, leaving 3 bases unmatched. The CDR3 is CASSPGQGTEAFF. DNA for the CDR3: TGTGCCAGCAGCCCAGGACAGGGGACTGAAGCTTTCTTT.

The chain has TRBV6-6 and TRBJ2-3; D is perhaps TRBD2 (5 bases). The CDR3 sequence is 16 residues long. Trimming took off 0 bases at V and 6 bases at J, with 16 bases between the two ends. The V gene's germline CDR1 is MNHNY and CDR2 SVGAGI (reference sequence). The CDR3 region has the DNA TGTGCCAGCAGTTACTCTGTGGTTGCGGGCGGGGATACGCAGTATTTT. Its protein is CASSYSVVAGGDTQYF.

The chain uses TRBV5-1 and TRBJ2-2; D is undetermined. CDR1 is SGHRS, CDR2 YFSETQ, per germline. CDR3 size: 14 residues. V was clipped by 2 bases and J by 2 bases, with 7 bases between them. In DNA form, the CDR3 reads TGCGCCAGCAGCTTTAATAGAAACACCGGGGAGCTGTTTTTT. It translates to CASSFNRNTGELFF.

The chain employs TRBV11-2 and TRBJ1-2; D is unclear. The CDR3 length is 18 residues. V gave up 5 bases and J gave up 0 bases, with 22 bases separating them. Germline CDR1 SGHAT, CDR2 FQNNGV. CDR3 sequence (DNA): TGTGCCAGCAGCGAAATTTCCCCTAAAAGTTTTTCTAACTATGGCTACACCTTC. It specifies CASSEISPKSFSNYGYTF.

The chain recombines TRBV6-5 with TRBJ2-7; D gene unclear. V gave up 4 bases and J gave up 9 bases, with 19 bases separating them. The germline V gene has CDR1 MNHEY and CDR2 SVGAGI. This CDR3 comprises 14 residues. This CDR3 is CASSSTPAGSRQYF. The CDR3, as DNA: TGTGCCAGCAGTTCCACCCCGGCAGGCTCGAGGCAGTACTTC.

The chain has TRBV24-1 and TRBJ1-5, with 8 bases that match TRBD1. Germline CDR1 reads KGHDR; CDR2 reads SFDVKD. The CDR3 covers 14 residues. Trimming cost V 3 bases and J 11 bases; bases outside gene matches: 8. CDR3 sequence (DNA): TGTGCCACCAGTGATAACAGGGGGGCGTTGGCCCAGCATTTT. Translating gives CATSDNRGALAQHF.

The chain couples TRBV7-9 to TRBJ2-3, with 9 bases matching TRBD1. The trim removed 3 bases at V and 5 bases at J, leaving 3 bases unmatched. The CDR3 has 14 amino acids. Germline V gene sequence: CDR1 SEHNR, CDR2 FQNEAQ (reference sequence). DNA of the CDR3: TGTGCCAGCAGCTTCAAGGACAGGGGAGATACGCAGTATTTT. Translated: CASSFKDRGDTQYF.

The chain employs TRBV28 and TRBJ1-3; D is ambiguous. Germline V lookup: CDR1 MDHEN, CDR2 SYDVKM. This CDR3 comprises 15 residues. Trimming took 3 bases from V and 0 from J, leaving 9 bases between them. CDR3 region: CASSFNRNSGNTIYF. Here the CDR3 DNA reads TGTGCCAGCAGTTTTAACAGAAACTCTGGAAACACCATATATTTT.

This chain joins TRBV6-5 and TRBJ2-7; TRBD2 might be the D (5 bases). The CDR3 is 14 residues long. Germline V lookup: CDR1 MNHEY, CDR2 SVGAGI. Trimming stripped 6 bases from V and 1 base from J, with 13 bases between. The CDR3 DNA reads TGTGCCAGCAGCTTGGACTGGCAATCCTACGAGCAGTACTTC. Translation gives CASSLDWQSYEQYF.

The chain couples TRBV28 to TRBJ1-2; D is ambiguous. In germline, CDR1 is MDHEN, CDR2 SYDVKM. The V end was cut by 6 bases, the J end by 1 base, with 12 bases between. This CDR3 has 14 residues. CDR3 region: CASRAAQINYGYTF. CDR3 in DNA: TGTGCCAGCAGAGCGGCCCAAATTAACTATGGCTACACCTTC.

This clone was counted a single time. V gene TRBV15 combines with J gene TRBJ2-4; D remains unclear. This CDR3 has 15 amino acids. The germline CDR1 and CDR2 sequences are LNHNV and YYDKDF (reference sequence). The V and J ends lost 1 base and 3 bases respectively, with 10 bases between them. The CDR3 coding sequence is TGTGCCACCAGCAGAGTGGTTCCAGACAAAAACATTCAGTACTTC. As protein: CATSRVVPDKNIQYF.

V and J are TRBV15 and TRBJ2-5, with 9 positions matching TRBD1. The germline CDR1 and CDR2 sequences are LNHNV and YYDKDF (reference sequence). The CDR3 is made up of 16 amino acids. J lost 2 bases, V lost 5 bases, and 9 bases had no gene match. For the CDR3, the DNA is TGTGCCACCAGCCCCCCCGTAGGACAGGGGCAAGAGACCCAGTACTTC. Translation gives CATSPPVGQGQETQYF.

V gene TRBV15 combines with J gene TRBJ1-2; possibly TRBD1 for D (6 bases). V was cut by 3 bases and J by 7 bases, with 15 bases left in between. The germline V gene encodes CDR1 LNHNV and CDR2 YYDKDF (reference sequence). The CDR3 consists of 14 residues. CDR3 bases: TGTGCCACCAGCAGGCCGGGACATCGTTTTGGCTACACCTTC. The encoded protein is CATSRPGHRFGYTF.

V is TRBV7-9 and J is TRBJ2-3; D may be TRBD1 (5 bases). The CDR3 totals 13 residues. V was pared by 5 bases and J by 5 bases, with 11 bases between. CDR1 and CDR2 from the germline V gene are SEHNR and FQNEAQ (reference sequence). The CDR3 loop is CASSHLGRDTQYF. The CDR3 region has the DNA TGTGCCAGCAGCCACTTGGGGCGAGATACGCAGTATTTT.

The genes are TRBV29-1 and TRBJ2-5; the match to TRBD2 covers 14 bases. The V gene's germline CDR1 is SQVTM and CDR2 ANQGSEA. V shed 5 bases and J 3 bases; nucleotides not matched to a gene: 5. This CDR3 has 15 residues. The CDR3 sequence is CSVSGTSGSKETQYF. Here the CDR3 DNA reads TGCAGCGTTTCCGGGACTAGCGGGAGTAAAGAGACCCAGTACTTC. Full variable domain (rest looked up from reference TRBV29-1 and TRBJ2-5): SAVISQKPSRDICQRGTSLTIQCQVDSQVTMMFWYRQQPGQSLTLIATANQGSEATYESGFVIDKFPISRPNLTFSTLTVSNMSPEDSSIYLCSVSGTSGSKETQYFGPGTRLLVL.

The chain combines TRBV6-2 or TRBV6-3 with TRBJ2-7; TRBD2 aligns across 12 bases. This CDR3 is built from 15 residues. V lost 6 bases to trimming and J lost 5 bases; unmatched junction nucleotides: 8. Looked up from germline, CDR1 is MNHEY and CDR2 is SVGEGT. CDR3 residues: CASSRTSGRRDEQYF. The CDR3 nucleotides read TGTGCCAGCAGCCGCACTAGCGGGAGGAGGGACGAGCAGTACTTC.

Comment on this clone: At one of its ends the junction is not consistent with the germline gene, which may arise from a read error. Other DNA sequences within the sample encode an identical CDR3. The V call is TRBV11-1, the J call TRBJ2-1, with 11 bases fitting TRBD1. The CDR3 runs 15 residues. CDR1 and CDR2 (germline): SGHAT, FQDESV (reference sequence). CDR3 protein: CASSLAGQGANEQFF. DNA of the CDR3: TGTGCCAGCAGCCTAGCCGGACAGGGGGCAAATGAGCAGTTCTTC.

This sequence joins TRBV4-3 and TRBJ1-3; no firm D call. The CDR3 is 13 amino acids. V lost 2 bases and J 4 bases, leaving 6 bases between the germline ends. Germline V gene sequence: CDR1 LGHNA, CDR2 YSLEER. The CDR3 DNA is TGCGCCAGCAGCCAAACATCCGGAAACACCATATATTTT. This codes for CASSQTSGNTIYF.

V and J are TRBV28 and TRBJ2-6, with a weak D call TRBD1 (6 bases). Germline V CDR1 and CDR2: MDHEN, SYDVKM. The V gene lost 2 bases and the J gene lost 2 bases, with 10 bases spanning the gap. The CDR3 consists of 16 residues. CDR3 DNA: TGTGCCAGCAGTTTAGGAACAGGGACTGGGGCCAACGTCCTGACTTTC. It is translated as CASSLGTGTGANVLTF.